Following are 18 T cell receptor beta chains from one sample sequenced in a study of cytomegalovirus exposure and HLA in healthy donors. The PCR was carried out with 60 Vbeta primers and 13 Jbeta primers. The assay was immunoSEQ multiplex PCR, and TCRdb's table has in-frame clones only and misses some. The sample shows some 200,000 clones, over 70% of them seen only once. Sample: PBMCs. These receptor sequences come from a man aged 45-65 years in good health and CMV-seronegative.

V and J are TRBV2 and TRBJ1-5; D is uncertain. V was clipped by 5 bases and J by 1 base, with 15 bases between them. The germline gives CDR1 SNHLY, CDR2 FYNNEI. CDR3 length: 16 amino acids. CDR3 in amino acids: CASSTLRPGSNQPQHF. The CDR3 bases are TGTGCCAGCAGTACCCTGCGACCCGGGAGCAATCAGCCCCAGCATTTT.

As DNA, the CDR3 is TGCGCCAGCAGCCCAGGGGGCGGCTCTGGAAACACCATATATTTT. This sequence encodes CASSPGGGSGNTIYF. This chain connects TRBV5-1 to TRBJ1-3; 8 bases are shared with TRBD1. Germline values: CDR1 SGHRS, CDR2 YFSETQ. CDR3 size: 15 residues. Unmatched junction bases numbered 3, after V lost 4 bases and J lost 0 bases.

This sequence joins TRBV7-8 and TRBJ2-2; D ambiguous. The CDR3 consists of 13 residues. Germline V gene data show CDR1 as SGHVS and CDR2 as FQNEAQ. Trimming cost V 9 bases and J 5 bases, with 13 bases left between them. As DNA, the CDR3 is TGTGCCAGTTGGGTACCTAGGACCGGGGAGCTGTTTTTT. Protein sequence: CASWVPRTGELFF.

The CDR3 DNA sequence: TGCGCCAGCAGCCAAGATAGGGGCAAACTCTATGGCTACACCTTC. Its translation is CASSQDRGKLYGYTF. The chain couples TRBV4-3 to TRBJ1-2, with D maybe TRBD1 (5 bases). V lost 0 bases, J lost 4 bases, and 12 bases lay in between. CDR3 length: 15 amino acids. The germline V gene has CDR1 LGHNA and CDR2 YSLEER.

This clone was recorded only once. The J gene is TRBJ2-7, the V gene TRBV7-8, with D perhaps TRBD1 (5 bases). Germline CDR1 and CDR2: SGHVS and FQNEAQ. The CDR3 sequence is 13 residues long. Trimming stripped 8 bases from V and 3 bases from J, with 14 bases between. In DNA, the CDR3 is TGTGCCAGCGGTTATAGGGGTAACTACGAGCAGTACTTC. Amino acid sequence: CASGYRGNYEQYF.

V and J are TRBV30 and TRBJ1-1; 8 nucleotides line up with TRBD1. The germline V gene has CDR1 GTSNPN and CDR2 SVGIG (reference sequence). The CDR3 runs to 16 residues. Trimming at V came to 4 bases and at J to 3 bases, leaving 13 bases not matched to a gene. Here the CDR3 reads CAWKTGESIRDTEAFF. The CDR3, as DNA: TGTGCCTGGAAGACAGGGGAAAGTATTCGGGACACTGAAGCTTTCTTT. The variable domain in full, with the rest retrieved from reference TRBV30 and TRBJ1-1, is SQTIHQWPATLVQPVGSPLSLECTVEGTSNPNLYWYRQAAGRGLQLLFYSVGIGQISSEVPQNLSASRPQDRQFILSSKKLLLSDSGFYLCAWKTGESIRDTEAFFGQGTRLTVV.

For the CDR3, the DNA is TGTGCCATCAGTGAGTCGGGGACAGGCAAAAAGGGCACAGATACGCAGTATTTT. Amino acids: CAISESGTGKKGTDTQYF. V is TRBV10-3 and J is TRBJ2-3, with 8 nucleotides matching TRBD1. Germline V CDR1 and CDR2: ENHRY, SYGVKD. Unmatched junction bases numbered 9, after V lost 0 bases and J lost 1 base. The length of the CDR3 is 18 residues.

The CDR3 region has the DNA TGCGCCAGCAGCGTTGCTAGCGGAGCCCTCTCCTACGAGCAGTACTTC. Its protein product is CASSVASGALSYEQYF. The rearrangement links TRBV5-1 to TRBJ2-7; 7 bases agree with TRBD2. The CDR3 is 16 residues long. The germline gives CDR1 SGHRS, CDR2 YFSETQ. V was clipped by 4 bases and J by 0 bases; unmatched bases: 10.

V is TRBV4-2 and J is TRBJ2-7; 7 bases align to TRBD1. V shed 5 bases, J shed 4 bases, and the junction held 8 bases outside the gene matches. The germline CDR1 and CDR2 sequences are LGHNA and YNFKEQ. The CDR3 has 14 residues. The CDR3 here is CASSFRTGMYEQYF. DNA for the CDR3: TGTGCCAGCAGCTTCCGGACAGGAATGTACGAGCAGTACTTC.

This sequence joins TRBV5-1 and TRBJ2-2; a weak D match, TRBD1 (6 bases). Germline CDR1 SGHRS, CDR2 YFSETQ. This CDR3 has 17 residues. The germline V and J ends were trimmed by 1 base and 1 base, with 14 bases remaining between them. CDR3 sequence (DNA): TGCGCCAGCAGCTTGTTAGTCCAGGGGAGGAACACCGGGGAGCTGTTTTTT. Translating gives CASSLLVQGRNTGELFF. Full variable domain (outside the CDR3, taken from reference TRBV5-1 and TRBJ2-2): KAGVTQTPRYLIKTRGQQVTLSCSPISGHRSVSWYQQTPGQGLQFLFEYFSETQRNKGNFPGRFSGRQFSNSRSEMNVSTLELGDSALYLCASSLLVQGRNTGELFFGEGSRLTVL.

This sequence joins TRBV19 and TRBJ2-7; 10 bases are shared with TRBD1. Trimming at V came to 9 bases and at J to 2 bases, leaving 7 bases not matched to a gene. Germline CDR1 and CDR2: LNHDA and SQIVND (reference sequence). The length of the CDR3 is 14 residues. The CDR3 here is CASAPGQGPYEQYF. The CDR3 coding sequence is TGTGCCAGCGCCCCGGGACAGGGGCCCTACGAGCAGTACTTC.

This clone showed up just a few times. The chain uses TRBV11-1 and TRBJ1-1; the D gene is possibly TRBD1 (6 bases). V lost 8 bases, J lost 4 bases, and 14 bases lay in between. Germline CDR1 and CDR2: SGHAT and FQDESV (reference sequence). The CDR3 runs 13 residues. CDR3 nucleotide sequence: TGTGCCAGCCGAGCAGGGGAGATCACTGAAGCTTTCTTT. Encoded protein: CASRAGEITEAFF.

The rearrangement links TRBV15 to TRBJ1-3; D may be TRBD1 (5 bases). In germline, CDR1 is LNHNV, CDR2 YYDKDF (reference sequence). The CDR3 is 15 amino acids. Between the trimmed V and J ends, which lost 7 bases and 0 bases, there was a span of 13 bases. The DNA for the CDR3 is TGTGCCACCACCTCAGGGTCTTTCTCTGGAAACACCATATATTTT. As protein: CATTSGSFSGNTIYF.

The rearrangement joins TRBV7-2 to TRBJ2-3, with TRBD2 identical over 10 bases. Looked up from germline, CDR1 is SGHTA and CDR2 is FQGNSA. V shed 4 bases, J shed 2 bases, and the junction held 3 bases outside the gene matches. There are 15 residues in the CDR3. The CDR3 sequence is CASSWTSGYTDTQYF. The DNA of the CDR3 is TGTGCCAGCAGCTGGACTAGCGGATACACAGATACGCAGTATTTT.

This chain uses TRBV5-1 with TRBJ1-2; TRBD1 is a possible D gene (6 bases). CDR1 and CDR2 from the germline V gene are SGHRS and YFSETQ. The CDR3 contains 14 residues. Trimming removed 3 bases at V and 2 bases at J, with 11 bases between. The CDR3 protein is CASSSDSRNYGYTF. DNA for the CDR3: TGCGCCAGCAGCTCGGACAGCCGAAACTATGGCTACACCTTC.

The J gene is TRBJ2-7, the V gene TRBV10-3; 14 bases agree with TRBD2. CDR1 ENHRY and CDR2 SYGVKD come from the germline V gene. This CDR3 spans 16 amino acids. With V trimmed by 4 bases and J by 4 bases, 6 bases remained unmatched. CDR3 amino acids: CAISGPWTSGGYEQYF. CDR3 coding DNA: TGTGCCATCAGTGGCCCCTGGACTAGCGGGGGGTACGAGCAGTACTTC.

The chain is built from TRBV4-1 and TRBJ2-1; 8 bases line up with TRBD2. Per germline, CDR1 MGHRA and CDR2 YSYEKL. The CDR3 runs to 14 residues. Trimming cost V 4 bases and J 12 bases; bases outside gene matches: 11. In DNA form, the CDR3 reads TGCGCCAGCAGCCCGGGGGGGGAGCAGTCAGGGCAGTTCTTC. This encodes CASSPGGEQSGQFF.

This chain links TRBV4-1 with TRBJ2-5, with 7 bases identical to TRBD1. Trimming removed 3 bases from V and 5 bases from J; junction bases left unmatched: 9. CDR3 length: 15 residues. Germline V gene lookup returns CDR1 MGHRA and CDR2 YSYEKL. CDR3 DNA sequence: TGCGCCAGCAGCCAGCTGGGACAGAGCGGTGAGACCCAGTACTTC. Translating gives CASSQLGQSGETQYF.